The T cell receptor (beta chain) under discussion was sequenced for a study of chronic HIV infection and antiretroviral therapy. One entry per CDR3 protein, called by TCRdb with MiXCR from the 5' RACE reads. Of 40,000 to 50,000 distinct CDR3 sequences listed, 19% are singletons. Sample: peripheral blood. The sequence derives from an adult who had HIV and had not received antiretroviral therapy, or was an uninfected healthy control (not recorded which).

The CDR3: CASSSFPFDEQYF. The CDR3 nucleotides are TGTGCCAGCAGCTCCTTCCCTTTTGACGAGCAGTACTTC. The V call is TRBV11-2, the J call TRBJ2-7, with D hard to call. V shed 4 bases and J shed 5 bases, with 12 bases lying between them. Per the germline V gene, CDR1 is SGHAT and CDR2 is FQNNGV. This CDR3 spans 13 amino acids.